The 19 T cell receptor beta chains reported below all come from one sample, sequenced in a study of regulatory T cells in long-lasting Graves disease. Through Arm-PCR of CDR3 regions and iRepertoire HTBI primers, TCR beta libraries were built. MiXCR was run by TCRdb on the multiplex PCR reads, yielding one entry per CDR3 protein. This table has 350,000 to 550,000 distinct CDR3 sequences, about a sixth appearing once. The time point: newly diagnosed GD, antithyroid drugs for less than 3 months. The TCR library was prepared using RNA isolated from PBMCs. A further study also used this sample, focusing on T cells in Graves' hyperthyroidism and ophthalmopathy.

Sequenced here: peripheral blood mononuclear cells (PBMCs), sampled at new diagnosis, from a patient treated with antithyroid drugs. These receptor sequences come from a woman aged 18-29 years with Graves disease.

The chain carries TRBV9 and TRBJ2-2; 13 positions match TRBD2. The CDR3 extends over 18 amino acids. V lost 3 bases, J lost 4 bases, and 9 bases stayed unmatched. Germline lookup yields CDR1 SGDLS and CDR2 YYNGEE. CDR3 sequence (DNA): TGTGCCAGCAGCGGACCGACAGGACTAGCGGGAGTCACCGGGGAGCTGTTTTTT. Translating gives CASSGPTGLAGVTGELFF.

Only a few counts were recorded for this clonotype. As DNA, the CDR3 is TGCGCCAGCAGCCAAGAATGGTTTTCTGTATCCTACGAGCAGTACTTC. Translation gives CASSQEWFSVSYEQYF. V and J are TRBV4-3 and TRBJ2-7; D unclear. There are 16 residues in the CDR3. CDR1 LGHNA and CDR2 YSLEER come from the germline V gene. V lost 0 bases and J 1 base, leaving 13 bases between the germline ends.

The rearrangement uses TRBV11-2 and TRBJ2-1, with no clear D. CDR1 SGHAT and CDR2 FQNNGV come from the germline V gene. The CDR3 runs to 17 residues. Deletions cut 4 bases from V and 0 bases from J, with 16 bases between. The CDR3 spells CASSYFLGLSSYNEQFF. DNA of the CDR3: TGTGCCAGCAGCTATTTCCTTGGGCTTTCCTCCTACAATGAGCAGTTCTTC.

This clonotype was counted at least ten times. J is TRBJ2-1 and V is TRBV20-1, with 9 positions matching TRBD2. CDR3 size: 17 residues. Germline-derived CDR1 and CDR2 are DFQATT and SNEGSKA (reference sequence). Trimming removed 6 bases from V and 7 bases from J; junction bases left unmatched: 19. The CDR3 DNA reads TGCAGTGCGAACCCCACAGCCGGGACTAGCAGTTTAAATGAGCAGTTCTTC. This sequence encodes CSANPTAGTSSLNEQFF.

This clonotype was recorded many times. This sequence joins TRBV6-9 and TRBJ2-7; 7 bases fit TRBD1. This CDR3 is 15 amino acids long. V shed 4 bases, J shed 0 bases, and the junction held 6 bases outside the gene matches. Germline lookup yields CDR1 MNHGY and CDR2 SVAAGI. This CDR3 reads CASSSRTGSSYEQYF. CDR3 sequence (DNA): TGTGCCAGCAGTTCCCGGACAGGTTCCTCCTACGAGCAGTACTTC.

V usage is TRBV4-2 and J usage is TRBJ2-7; possibly TRBD2 for D (5 bases). V shed 1 base and J shed 3 bases, with 16 bases lying between them. The CDR3 has 16 amino acids. Germline V gene sequence: CDR1 LGHNA, CDR2 YNFKEQ. The CDR3 coding sequence is TGTGCCAGCAGCCAAGGAGAGGCAGCGGCCGTCTACGAGCAGTACTTC. This gives the protein CASSQGEAAAVYEQYF.

This clonotype was detected many times. This chain's CDR3 is CASSQRTGGATDTQYF. CDR3 coding DNA: TGTGCCAGCAGCCAAAGGACAGGGGGCGCGACAGATACGCAGTATTTT. The chain has TRBV11-2 and TRBJ2-3; 11 nucleotides line up with TRBD1. The CDR3 length is 16 residues. The germline V gene has CDR1 SGHAT and CDR2 FQNNGV. The V and J ends lost 5 bases and 3 bases, in that order; junction bases with no gene match: 7.

The gene calls are TRBV5-1 and TRBJ2-5; a possible D gene is TRBD2 (6 bases). This CDR3 is built from 15 residues. The germline V and J ends were trimmed by 4 bases and 5 bases, with 18 bases remaining between them. CDR1 and CDR2 (germline): SGHRS, YFSETQ. The DNA of the CDR3 is TGCGCCAGCAGCCCAATTGATGGAGGGATGGAGACCCAGTACTTC. It yields the protein CASSPIDGGMETQYF.

A note on this clonotype: This could be a read error, since a much larger clone is one nucleotide away. The CDR3 sequence: CASSLIWGRDYDEQFF. CDR3 coding DNA: TGTGCCAGCAGTCTTATCTGGGGGAGGGACTACGACGAGCAGTTCTTC. J is TRBJ2-1 and V is TRBV12-3 or TRBV12-4; 7 bases are shared with TRBD2. Trimming removed 5 bases from V and 10 bases from J; junction bases left unmatched: 17. The CDR3 runs to 16 residues.

In its sample, this clonotype was seen many times. The rearrangement uses TRBV28 and TRBJ2-7, with 7 positions matching TRBD1. This CDR3 has 12 residues. Germline V gene lookup returns CDR1 MDHEN and CDR2 SYDVKM. J gave up 6 bases and V 3 bases, and 2 bases lay outside the gene matches. The DNA of the CDR3 is TGTGCCAGCAGTTTGACAGGGTTCGAGCAGTACTTC. This sequence encodes CASSLTGFEQYF.

This clonotype turned up a few times. The V call is TRBV2, the J call TRBJ2-7; 9 nucleotides agree with TRBD2. The CDR3 runs to 15 residues. The V and J ends lost 5 bases and 7 bases, in that order; junction bases with no gene match: 12. Per the germline V gene, CDR1 is SNHLY and CDR2 is FYNNEI. In nucleotides, the CDR3 is TGTGCCAGCAGTATAGGACTAGCGTCCGGCGGGGAGCAGTACTTC. It codes for CASSIGLASGGEQYF. Using reference TRBV2 and TRBJ2-7 for the parts outside the CDR3, the full variable domain is EPEVTQTPSHQVTQMGQEVILRCVPISNHLYFYWYRQILGQKVEFLVSFYNNEISEKSEIFDDQFSVERPDGSNFTLKIRSTKLEDSAMYFCASSIGLASGGEQYFGPGTRLTVT.

This clonotype appeared a few times. V is TRBV11-3 and J is TRBJ1-1; no clear D. Germline V gene lookup returns CDR1 SGHNT and CDR2 YENEEA. Trimming removed 3 bases at V and 4 bases at J, with 12 bases between. CDR3 size: 14 residues. The CDR3 DNA sequence: TGTGCCAGCAGCTTTCAGGAGGAGGGCACTGAAGCTTTCTTT. This translates into CASSFQEEGTEAFF.

This clonotype showed up many times. This chain joins TRBV28 and TRBJ2-4, with D perhaps matching TRBD1 or TRBD2 (5 bases each). V was cut by 5 bases and J by 3 bases, with 14 bases left in between. The CDR3 contains 15 residues. From germline, CDR1 is MDHEN and CDR2 SYDVKM. The CDR3 DNA sequence: TGTGCCAGCAGTCCTTGGGGGAGAGTCAAAAACATTCAGTACTTC. This codes for CASSPWGRVKNIQYF.

There are a few counts of this clonotype. The chain combines TRBV5-5 with TRBJ2-1, with TRBD2 matching over 7 bases. Germline trimming cut 0 bases from V and 4 bases from J; bases unmatched to any gene: 7. This CDR3 spans 16 amino acids. Germline V gives CDR1 SGHKS, CDR2 YYEKEE (reference sequence). This CDR3 reads CASSLEGRGGYNEQFF. CDR3 nucleotide sequence: TGTGCCAGCAGCTTGGAGGGGAGGGGCGGGTACAATGAGCAGTTCTTC.

This clonotype was picked up many times. V and J are TRBV3-1 and TRBJ2-7; D may be TRBD1 (6 bases). The CDR3 length is 15 residues. The germline V gene encodes CDR1 LGHDT and CDR2 YNNKEL (reference sequence). V shed 7 bases and J shed 0 bases, with 16 bases lying between them. CDR3 in DNA: TGTGCCAGCACGGGGTGGCAGGGGTCCTCCTACGAGCAGTACTTC. Its translation: CASTGWQGSSYEQYF.

This clonotype was observed at least ten times. This rearrangement joins TRBV20-1 to TRBJ2-1, with D perhaps assigned TRBD1 or TRBD2 (5 bases each). The CDR3 is made up of 13 amino acids. Trimming shortened V by 2 bases and J by 8 bases, and 13 bases separated the two germline ends. CDR1 is DFQATT, CDR2 SNEGSKA, per germline (reference sequence). CDR3 in DNA: TGCAGTGCTAGACCAGTGGGGGTCGATGAGCAGTTCTTC. Translation: CSARPVGVDEQFF.

This clonotype came up many times. The V call is TRBV6-1, the J call TRBJ2-3, with D unclear. The CDR3 totals 13 residues. Germline CDR1 and CDR2: MNHNS and SASEGT. The germline V and J ends were trimmed by 6 bases and 1 base, with 8 bases remaining between them. CDR3 sequence reads: CASRTDGTDTQYF. The CDR3 DNA sequence: TGTGCCAGCAGGACTGATGGCACAGATACGCAGTATTTT.

To note about this clonotype: A much bigger clone sits one base away, suggesting this may be a read error. The rearrangement uses TRBV24-1 and TRBJ2-3; D tentatively fits TRBD1 or TRBD2 (5 bases each). The V gene's germline CDR1 is KGHDR and CDR2 SFDVKD. V gave up 3 bases and J gave up 5 bases, with 17 bases separating them. There are 16 residues in the CDR3. Here the CDR3 reads CATSDMTPGRQDTQYF. DNA for the CDR3: TGTGCCACCAGTGATATGACCCCGGGACGGCAAGATACGCAGTATTTT.

The chain links TRBV7-8 to TRBJ2-1; 14 nucleotides line up with TRBD2. Per germline, CDR1 SGHVS and CDR2 FQNEAQ. The CDR3 spans 19 residues. After removal of 1 base from V and 8 bases from J, the junction contained 13 bases not matched to a gene. DNA of the CDR3: TGTGCCAGCAGCTTAGGACTAGGACTAGCGGGAGGTCTAGGGGATGAGCAGTTCTTC. The encoded protein is CASSLGLGLAGGLGDEQFF.